This T cell receptor (beta chain) was found in a study of regulatory T cells in long-lasting Graves disease (dated by TCRdb to about 2021). Notes on the research overall: Patients with newly diagnosed Graves' disease had been on antithyroid drugs for under 3 months. The study took place in China and was registered as a clinical trial. Patients with persistent Graves' disease were compared with patients with newly diagnosed Graves' disease using TCR sequencing and RNA sequencing of peripheral blood. A total of roughly 35 samples were covered by TCR sequencing, comprising around 13 persistent and around 20 newly diagnosed Graves' disease patients. Here is what the overall study found, with its caveats: Because the primary lesion, thyroid tissue, could not be accessed, the study looked at peripheral blood alone. Persistent disease showed preferential use of TRBV28, TRBJ1-2 and TRBJ2-5, whereas newly diagnosed disease favored TRBV20-1 and TRBJ2-1. Sequencing and analysis were restricted to the TCR beta chain. Persistent Graves' disease patients showed lower TCR Shannon entropy and fewer highly expanded clones than newly diagnosed patients, suggesting clonal expansion. Persistent patients shared more public clonotypes among themselves (around 2,800) than newly diagnosed patients did (over 950). As a limitation, the authors acknowledged that the small sample size may reduce accuracy.

The time point tag for this specimen amounts to: newly diagnosed GD, antithyroid drugs for less than 3 months. RNA was extracted from PBMCs in TRIzol for both TCR sequencing and RNA sequencing. The diagnosis of Graves' disease followed American Thyroid Association guidelines. Patients were recruited from an endocrinology department in Xi'an, China. Each patient gave approximately 9 milliliters of peripheral blood, collected in an EDTA anticoagulant tube. PBMCs were isolated by Ficoll Paque Plus density gradient separation without further T cell sorting. An Agilent 2100 Bioanalyzer and agarose gel were used to check RNA quality, while a NanoDrop 2000 measured RNA concentration. The CDR3, cysteine through phenylalanine, is 11 amino acids long. The sequence is cut down to CDR3 DNA, 33 bases in frame from base 1. The junction carries 9 bases between V and J, which are trimmed by 8 bases and 7 bases respectively.

This clonotype was picked up many times. Its antigen has not been determined. The sample holds no much larger clone one base away, and base qualities are not on file. The library was produced with multiplex PCR. Sequencing used an Illumina HiSeq 4000. CDR3 regions were amplified by Arm-PCR with iRepertoire HTBI primers to construct TCR beta libraries. Before sequencing, the PCR products underwent gel purification. The original pipeline was this. Across samples, roughly 60 TRBV and 13 to 15 TRBJ segments were identified and used for gene usage analysis of CDR3 amino acid clonotypes. COPE and FqMerger were used to merge filtered high-quality paired reads into contigs. BLAST was used to align contigs to IMGT TRBV, TRBD and TRBJ reference genes, with CDR3 defined following IMGT. Any clonotype with a frequency above 0.1% was counted as a highly expanded clone. Shannon entropy was used to measure repertoire diversity, and the Gini coefficient was used to measure V-J evenness. A clonotype found in more than one individual was treated as public. TCRdb redid the processing of the public reads, applying fastp at Q25 and MiXCR, and retained in-frame beta chains. Rows matching on CDR3 protein sequence are summarized as one entry with the most common DNA and genes. What appears here as the V and J calls and clone size reflects TCRdb's work, not the paper's. Present in this sample are more than 400,000 distinct CDR3 sequences, roughly 17% of which were seen just once. Clones ranked in the top ten supply roughly a tenth of the sample.

Another study also made use of these data, one on T cells in Graves' hyperthyroidism and ophthalmopathy. Per the second study: Graves' hyperthyroidism was defined as stable when no progression to ophthalmopathy occurred over 18 months of follow-up. Hyperthyroidism patients were aged 18 to 65 years and newly diagnosed, with disease duration of less than 2 months. Any patient with an uncontrolled infection, another autoimmune disease, pregnancy or lactation was excluded. Diagnoses were established on the basis of clinical symptoms, serum thyroxine and TRAb, thyroid ultrasound, and orbital computed tomography. A first-round RT-PCR of the TCR CDR3 used the HTBI primer set with the Qiagen OneStep RT-PCR kit. Most expanded thyroid clonotypes (frequency above 0.001) were also detected in blood, suggesting blood repertoires may reflect thyroid immune responses. A model built on a 13 V-J signature distinguished ophthalmopathy from stable hyperthyroidism, reaching 85% to 90% sensitivity and 81% to 83% specificity in cross-validation and 80%/75% in testing. During validation, the model predicted progression to ophthalmopathy a median of approximately 6 months ahead of onset, with more than 60% sensitivity and 72.22% specificity. To identify TCR V-J signatures that set the groups apart, the researchers used a discovery cohort of more than 95 patients, made up of about 44 with Graves' ophthalmopathy and some 55 with stable Graves' hyperthyroidism. Prospective prediction of ophthalmopathy was tested in an independent validation cohort of approximately 19 hyperthyroidism patients and 17 patients who later progressed to ophthalmopathy. For training and testing, the roughly 100 patients in the discovery cohort were randomly divided in a 7:3 ratio. The study also compared thyroid tissue and blood T-cell repertoires from roughly 6 Graves' hyperthyroidism patients. After blood sampling, hyperthyroidism patients were treated with methimazole at a starting dose of 30 mg daily, and ophthalmopathy patients were treated with high-dose intravenous methylprednisolone. Libraries were constructed in a second round of multiplex PCR, after which size selection and purification were performed. Paired-end sequencing of the libraries was performed with 100 bp reads on an Illumina HiSeq2000. Raw data were processed with SOAPnuke, discarding reads with adapters, uncalled bases, mean Phred below 15, or no exact constant-primer or identifier match. High-quality paired reads were merged with COPE v1.2.5, and unique nucleotide sequences were defined as clonotypes. MiTCR v1.1 was used to align clonotypes to the IMGT TRBV, TRBD and TRBJ reference segments. Only V-J combinations with frequency above 0.0001, covering roughly 99% of repertoires, were analysed. A TCS score was defined as the ratio between F50 (clonal expansion) and ExV (chaos), using BLOSUM62-based TCRdist between CDR3 peptides within each V-J. Welch's t-statistics and random forest reduced fewer than 600 V-J features to under 15, which were used in a naive Bayes classifier (R e1071). No statistical method was used to fix the sample size in advance, and group allocation was not hidden from the investigators. According to the paper, TCR Vbeta CDR3 sequencing was carried out on around 140 peripheral blood samples, which came from over 40 ophthalmopathy, around 75 hyperthyroidism and about 17 progressor patients.

This TCR was recovered from a woman aged 25 to 39 with Graves disease. Donor details come from another sample of the same person, matched by shared clones. The chain is made from TRBV12-3 or TRBV12-4 and TRBJ2-4; the D gene is perhaps TRBD2, from 5 matching bases. Material: peripheral blood mononuclear cells (PBMCs), obtained at new diagnosis, from a patient treated with antithyroid drugs. The CDR3 reads CASERGNIQYF. The bases are TGTGCCAGCGAACGAGGGAACATTCAGTACTTC.